This record covers a single TCR beta chain. The CDR3 length is 15 residues. Looked up from germline, CDR1 is LNHDA and CDR2 is SQIVND (reference sequence). V lost 4 bases, J lost 2 bases, and 7 bases stayed unmatched. The naive CD8 subset, CD45RO-negative cells positively selected for CCR7, excluded terminally differentiated effector memory CD45RA+ cells. Donation came from healthy HIV-negative adults that had no recent acute infections or vaccinations. This specimen belongs to a study of shared clonotypes between healthy human individuals. Study-level information: Donors, aged 18 to 49, were two women and three men.

The material for each subset, its genomic DNA, was split evenly across several immunoSEQ plates. TCRdb's table, derived via immunoSEQ multiplex PCR, lists solely in-frame clones and lacks some. Among around 2,000,000 clones listed, about 92% were seen once. The chain joins TRBV19 to TRBJ2-5, with 7 bases identical to TRBD2. The sequenced sample consisted of naive CD8+ T cells from PBMCs. The receptor was derived from a man aged 18-30 years in good health. Some clones in this sample may be carry-over from other donors' samples. CDR3 in DNA: TGTGCCAGTAGTACCCGATTAGCGGGTCAAGAGACCCAGTACTTC. Translated: CASSTRLAGQETQYF.